This T cell receptor (beta chain) was observed in a study of blood T cell repertoires in COVID-19. In the authors' methods: The assay estimated nucleated cells by amplifying reference gene primers. This table comes from immunoSEQ multiplex PCR, and its TCRdb copy is limited to in-frame clones, with some not included. V, J and clone size are taken as reported in that table, and D and trimming were inferred from the DNA itself. Here the sample spans under 200,000 clones, about 82% being singletons. The V segment lost 6 bases and the J segment 5 bases; nucleotides outside the gene matches: 9. This CDR3 comprises 15 residues. CDR1 is KGHSH and CDR2 is LQKENI in the germline V gene. This clone came up once.

This receptor was obtained from a middle-aged man with active or convalescent COVID-19. This chain joins TRBV18 and TRBJ1-5, with 8 bases matching TRBD1. Material: peripheral blood. The CDR3 coding sequence is TGTGCCAGCTCCCGGGAACAGGGGGGGTATCAGCCCCAGCATTTT. This sequence encodes CASSREQGGYQPQHF.